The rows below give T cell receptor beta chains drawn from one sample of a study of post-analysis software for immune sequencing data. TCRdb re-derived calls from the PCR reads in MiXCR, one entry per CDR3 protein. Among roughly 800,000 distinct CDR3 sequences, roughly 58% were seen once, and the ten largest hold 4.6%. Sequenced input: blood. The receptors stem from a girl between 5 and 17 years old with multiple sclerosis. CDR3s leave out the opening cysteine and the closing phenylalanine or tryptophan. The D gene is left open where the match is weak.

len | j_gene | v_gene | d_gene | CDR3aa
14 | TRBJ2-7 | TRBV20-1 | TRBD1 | SARGTLDRAPYEQY
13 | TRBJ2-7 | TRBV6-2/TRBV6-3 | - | ASSLLLGLDYEQY
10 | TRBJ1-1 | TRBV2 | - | ATARVNTEAF
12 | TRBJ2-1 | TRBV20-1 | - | SARDGTGYNEQF
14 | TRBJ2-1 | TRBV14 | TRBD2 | ASSYQLAGSGNEQF
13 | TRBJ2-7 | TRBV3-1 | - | ASSQEDRVTYEQY
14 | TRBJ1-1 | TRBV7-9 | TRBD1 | ASSFFGQGRNTEAF
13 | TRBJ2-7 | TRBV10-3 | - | AISETDRKPYEQY
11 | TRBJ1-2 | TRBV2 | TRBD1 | ACSRDRDYGYT
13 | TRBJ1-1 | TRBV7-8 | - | ASSRPDLADTEAF
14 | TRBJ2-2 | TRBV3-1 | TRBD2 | ASSRYGGSNTGELF
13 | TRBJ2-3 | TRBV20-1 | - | GARAVGARIDTQY
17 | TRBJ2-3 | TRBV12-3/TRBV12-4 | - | ASSWLEGQRALSTDTQY
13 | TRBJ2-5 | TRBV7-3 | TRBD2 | ASSPRAGGRETQY
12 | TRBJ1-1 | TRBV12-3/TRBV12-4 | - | ASSGRTANTEAF
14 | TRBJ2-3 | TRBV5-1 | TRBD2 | ASSLGAGGTTDTQY
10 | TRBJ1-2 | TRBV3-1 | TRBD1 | ASSRPGGAST
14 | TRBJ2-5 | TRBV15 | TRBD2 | ATSSVSGGPTETQY
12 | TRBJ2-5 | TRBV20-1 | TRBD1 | SARKTGVGETQY
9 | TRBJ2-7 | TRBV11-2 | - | ASTNTGMQY
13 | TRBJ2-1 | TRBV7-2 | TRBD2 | ASSSGTSGHNEQF
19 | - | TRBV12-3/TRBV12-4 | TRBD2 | ASSWGVRETSGVDAKETQY
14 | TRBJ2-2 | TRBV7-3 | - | ASTKGVTGNTGELC
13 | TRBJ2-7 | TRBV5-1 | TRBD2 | TSSSKGLDDYEQY
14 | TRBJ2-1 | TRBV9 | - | ASSVAPAPSYNEQF
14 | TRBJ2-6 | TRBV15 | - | ATSRDGGSGANVLT
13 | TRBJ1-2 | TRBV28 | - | ASSPGTPQEERYT
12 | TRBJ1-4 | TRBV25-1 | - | ASGAATTNEKLF
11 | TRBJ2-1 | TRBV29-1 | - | SGTGTHYNEQF